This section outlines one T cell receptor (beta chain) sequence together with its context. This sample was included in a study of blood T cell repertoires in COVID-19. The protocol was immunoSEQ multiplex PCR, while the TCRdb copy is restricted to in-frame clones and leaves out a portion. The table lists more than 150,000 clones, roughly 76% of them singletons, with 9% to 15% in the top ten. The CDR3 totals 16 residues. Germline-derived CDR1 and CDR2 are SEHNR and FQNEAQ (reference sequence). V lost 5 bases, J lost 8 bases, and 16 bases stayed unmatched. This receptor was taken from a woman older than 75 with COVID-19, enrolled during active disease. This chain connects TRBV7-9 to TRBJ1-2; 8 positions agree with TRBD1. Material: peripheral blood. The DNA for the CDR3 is TGTGCCAGCAGCATTGACAGGGGCCTAACCTATCGGGGCTACACCTTC. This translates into CASSIDRGLTYRGYTF.